This note documents a single T cell receptor (beta chain) sequence. No antigen is known for it. It has no much larger one-base neighbor in the sample; base qualities were not kept. CDR1 GTSNPN and CDR2 SVGIG were looked up in the germline V gene (reference sequence). V is cut back by 2 bases and J by 4 bases, with 6 bases in the junction unmatched. From the cysteine up to the phenylalanine, the CDR3 has a length of 14 residues. The read is trimmed to its CDR3 DNA, 42 bases read in frame from base 1. Receptor amplification or capture employed the immunoSEQ multiplex PCR assay. The clones in this table, taken by TCRdb from immuneACCESS, are in-frame only. Not every clone is retained; where verified, under half of the shortfall comes from an unresolved V gene, and the cause of the rest is unknown. Counted in this sample were more than 75,000 clones; about 80% of them appeared once. The ten largest account for roughly a tenth of the sample.

The source of the sample is a study of control samples from healthy donors and cancer patients (TCRdb year 2020). The sequence is built from TRBV30 and TRBJ2-5; TRBD2 agrees with 8 junctional bases. What was sequenced was blood. The TCR was taken from a woman aged 25 to 39 in good health. The CDR3: CAWSTGGAGETQYF. The sequenced DNA: TGTGCCTGGAGTACCGGGGGGGCCGGAGAGACCCAGTACTTC.